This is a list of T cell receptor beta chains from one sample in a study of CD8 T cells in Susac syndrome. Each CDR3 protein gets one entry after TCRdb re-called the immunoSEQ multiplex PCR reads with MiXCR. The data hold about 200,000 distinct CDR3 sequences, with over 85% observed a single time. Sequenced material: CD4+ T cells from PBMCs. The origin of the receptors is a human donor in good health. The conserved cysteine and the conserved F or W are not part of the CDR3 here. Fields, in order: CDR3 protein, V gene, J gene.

CDR3aa: ASNSRQGYGYT
v_gene: TRBV6-6
j_gene: TRBJ1-2

CDR3aa: ASSPHPGASSYNEQF
v_gene: TRBV27
j_gene: TRBJ2-1

CDR3aa: ASSLGGFSNQPQH
v_gene: TRBV7-2
j_gene: TRBJ1-5

CDR3aa: ASSQTGTNQPQH
v_gene: TRBV7-9
j_gene: TRBJ1-5

CDR3aa: ASSPLRTEAF
v_gene: TRBV7-8
j_gene: TRBJ1-1

CDR3aa: ASSLLTTADTQY
v_gene: TRBV6-6
j_gene: TRBJ2-3

CDR3aa: ASSSGQGKAHEQY
v_gene: TRBV7-9
j_gene: TRBJ2-7

CDR3aa: ASSSKETQY
v_gene: TRBV2
j_gene: TRBJ2-5

CDR3aa: ASSQDLERGNIQY
v_gene: TRBV3-1
j_gene: TRBJ2-4

CDR3aa: ATHTYLGEQF
v_gene: TRBV28
j_gene: TRBJ2-1

CDR3aa: ASSLLIQINTGELF
v_gene: TRBV13
j_gene: TRBJ2-2

CDR3aa: ASSAGLATQY
v_gene: TRBV28
j_gene: TRBJ2-5

CDR3aa: ASSLAGTGSHEQY
v_gene: TRBV5-4
j_gene: TRBJ2-7

CDR3aa: SVGGARAGRRTDTQY
v_gene: TRBV29-1
j_gene: TRBJ2-3

CDR3aa: ASSQKGAVNEQF
v_gene: TRBV23-1
j_gene: TRBJ2-1

CDR3aa: ASSLAEVGELF
v_gene: TRBV7-9
j_gene: TRBJ2-2

CDR3aa: ASSQGGGLGTTIY
v_gene: TRBV4-1
j_gene: TRBJ1-3

CDR3aa: SAPHTRLGEQF
v_gene: TRBV20-1
j_gene: TRBJ2-1

CDR3aa: SVAGTGEQY
v_gene: TRBV29-1
j_gene: TRBJ2-7

CDR3aa: ASSRPGREETQY
v_gene: TRBV7-2
j_gene: TRBJ2-5

CDR3aa: ASSVEMGEQY
v_gene: TRBV9
j_gene: TRBJ2-7

CDR3aa: ASSAQGGSNQPQH
v_gene: TRBV25-1
j_gene: TRBJ1-5

CDR3aa: ASSLGATDTQY
v_gene: TRBV7-9
j_gene: TRBJ2-3

CDR3aa: ASSPLGAGYT
v_gene: TRBV28
j_gene: TRBJ1-2

CDR3aa: ASRPGNTDTQY
v_gene: TRBV6-5
j_gene: TRBJ2-3

CDR3aa: ASRVGHGTGALEGYT
v_gene: TRBV10-2
j_gene: TRBJ1-2

CDR3aa: ASSEDSGRDYT
v_gene: TRBV2
j_gene: TRBJ1-2

CDR3aa: ASSEGLAKRDTQY
v_gene: TRBV10-2
j_gene: TRBJ2-3

CDR3aa: ASSYPYLDRVGNTGELF
v_gene: TRBV6-5
j_gene: TRBJ2-2

CDR3aa: ASSTRQNNQPQH
v_gene: TRBV12-3/TRBV12-4
j_gene: TRBJ1-5

CDR3aa: ASSRRTGGGDEQF
v_gene: TRBV4-3
j_gene: TRBJ2-1

CDR3aa: ASSQGDRGRADTQY
v_gene: TRBV3-1
j_gene: TRBJ2-3

CDR3aa: ASSLKYGELF
v_gene: TRBV7-3
j_gene: TRBJ2-2

CDR3aa: ATSVKGNEQF
v_gene: TRBV24-1
j_gene: TRBJ2-1

CDR3aa: ASSSIPGTGRAAGQY
v_gene: TRBV3-1
j_gene: TRBJ2-7

CDR3aa: ASSLRGTYSPLH
v_gene: TRBV7-2
j_gene: TRBJ1-6

CDR3aa: ASSLAGTGMNQPQH
v_gene: TRBV10-2
j_gene: TRBJ1-5

CDR3aa: ASSFTTSSLAKNIQY
v_gene: TRBV12-3/TRBV12-4
j_gene: TRBJ2-4

CDR3aa: SARGPRLNEQF
v_gene: TRBV20-1
j_gene: TRBJ2-1

CDR3aa: ASSQERGYGYT
v_gene: TRBV4-1
j_gene: TRBJ1-2

CDR3aa: ASSLRRRYQETQY
v_gene: TRBV27
j_gene: TRBJ2-5

CDR3aa: ASGPGTGQTEAF
v_gene: TRBV12-5
j_gene: TRBJ1-1

CDR3aa: SASPDGDGQPQH
v_gene: TRBV20-1
j_gene: TRBJ1-5

CDR3aa: ASSQAPGFSPLH
v_gene: TRBV14
j_gene: TRBJ1-6